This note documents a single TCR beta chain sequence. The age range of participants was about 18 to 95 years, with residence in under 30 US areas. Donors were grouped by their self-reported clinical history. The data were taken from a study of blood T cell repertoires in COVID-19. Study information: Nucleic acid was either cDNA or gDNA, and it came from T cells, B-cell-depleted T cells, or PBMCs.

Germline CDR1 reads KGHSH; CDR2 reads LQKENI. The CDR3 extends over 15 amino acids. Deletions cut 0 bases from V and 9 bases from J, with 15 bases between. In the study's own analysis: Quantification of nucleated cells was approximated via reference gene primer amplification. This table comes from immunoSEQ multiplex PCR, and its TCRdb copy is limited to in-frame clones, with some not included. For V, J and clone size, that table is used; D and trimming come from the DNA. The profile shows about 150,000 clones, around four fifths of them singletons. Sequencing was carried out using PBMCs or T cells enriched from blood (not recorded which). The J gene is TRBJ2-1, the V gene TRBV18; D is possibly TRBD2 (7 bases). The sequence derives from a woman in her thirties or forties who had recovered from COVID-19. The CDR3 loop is CASSPPTSQGGEQFF. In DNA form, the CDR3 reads TGTGCCAGCTCACCACCGACTAGCCAAGGGGGTGAGCAGTTCTTC.